This T cell receptor beta chain was retrieved from a study of blood T cell repertoires in COVID-19. Background on the study: Both acute and convalescent COVID-19 samples were obtained from the United States, Italy and Spain. From T cells, B-cell-depleted T cells, or PBMCs came the material, which was cDNA or gDNA.

Original methodology: Reference gene primer amplification gave estimated nucleated cell counts. The data were produced by immunoSEQ multiplex PCR, yet TCRdb's version contains in-frame clones alone and is incomplete. V and J calls and clone size are those listed in that table; D and trimming were worked out from the DNA. The table shows 90,000 to 130,000 clones, with more than 70% occurring only once. The germline CDR1 and CDR2 sequences are SEHNR and FQNEAQ (reference sequence). With 1 base removed from V and 7 bases from J, the gap between germline ends came to 11 bases. CDR3 length equals 14 residues.

This TCR came from a woman aged 45-65 years with acute or convalescent COVID-19. Material for sequencing was peripheral blood. The V call is TRBV7-9, the J call TRBJ2-1; tentative D call: TRBD1 (6 bases). The CDR3 sequence: CASSLETGRNEQFF. For the CDR3, the DNA is TGTGCCAGCAGCTTAGAAACAGGGAGAAATGAGCAGTTCTTC.